This T cell receptor (beta chain) was found in a study of Graves' ophthalmopathy and Graves' hyperthyroidism. About the research overall: Upon initial diagnosis and before any treatment, peripheral blood was collected. Study conclusions and caveats: Most clonotypes expanded in thyroid above 0.001 frequency were present in blood too.

RNA transcripts served as template for amplifying TCR beta CDR3 sequences. The library came from an HTBI-primed first-round RT-PCR and a second-round multiplex PCR. Each CDR3 protein gets one entry after TCRdb re-called the multiplex PCR reads with MiXCR. The sample carries almost 750,000 distinct CDR3 sequences, 40% recorded once. Comment on this clonotype: Its antigen is unidentified.

The CDR3 extends over 14 amino acids. V lost 5 bases and J lost 4; bases outside the gene matches: 6. Germline-derived CDR1 and CDR2 are SGHTA and FQGNSA. Certain patients were not enrolled. These were patients with other autoimmune diseases, uncontrolled infections, pregnancy or lactation. The receptor comes from an adult man with Graves' ophthalmopathy. V gene TRBV7-2 combines with J gene TRBJ1-1; 8 bases fit TRBD1. Sequenced sample: peripheral blood. CDR3 protein: CASSQPGQVTEAFF. Written as DNA, the CDR3 is TGTGCCAGCAGCCAACCGGGACAGGTCACTGAAGCTTTCTTT.